This T cell receptor beta chain emerged from a study of blood T cell repertoires in COVID-19. The ends lost 5 bases at V and 1 base at J; junction bases unmatched: 4. Germline CDR1 is MNHEY and CDR2 is SVGAGI. The CDR3 spans 14 residues. Enrolled during active infection, Seattle patients were then followed longitudinally. Produced via immunoSEQ multiplex PCR; TCRdb's table is partial and in-frame only. The table has more than 65,000 clones, 65% to 90% seen once. V gene TRBV6-5 combines with J gene TRBJ1-1, with 7 bases aligning to TRBD1. This TCR came from a man aged 30 to 45 with COVID-19, enrolled during active disease. The sequenced sample was peripheral blood. The chain's CDR3 is CASSRRDRNTEAFF. DNA of the CDR3: TGTGCCAGCAGTCGCCGGGACAGGAACACTGAAGCTTTCTTT.